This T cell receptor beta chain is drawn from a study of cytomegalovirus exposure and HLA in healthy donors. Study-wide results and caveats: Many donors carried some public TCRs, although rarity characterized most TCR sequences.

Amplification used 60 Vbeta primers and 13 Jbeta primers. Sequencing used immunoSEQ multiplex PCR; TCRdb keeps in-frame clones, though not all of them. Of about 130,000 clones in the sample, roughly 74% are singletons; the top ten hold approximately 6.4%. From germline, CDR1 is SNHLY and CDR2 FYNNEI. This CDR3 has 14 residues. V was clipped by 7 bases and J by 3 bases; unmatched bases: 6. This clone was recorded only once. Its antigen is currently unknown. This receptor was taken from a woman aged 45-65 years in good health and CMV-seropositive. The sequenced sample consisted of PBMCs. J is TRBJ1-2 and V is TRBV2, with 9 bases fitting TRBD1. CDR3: CASKEDRGDYGYTF. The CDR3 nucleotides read TGTGCCAGCAAGGAGGACAGGGGAGACTATGGCTACACCTTC.